These T cell receptor beta chains were read from a single sample in a study of T cell repertoires in cytomegalovirus infection. From the reads, TCRdb called clonotypes with MiXCR, one entry per CDR3 protein. The sample yields about 920,000 distinct CDR3 sequences, roughly 30% seen once. Their specific antigens are unknown. This specimen consisted of cultured CD8+ T cells from PBMCs, obtained from culture after CMV antigen stimulation. Receptor source: a human donor in good health (CMV status not recorded). Some clones in this sample may be carry-over from other donors' samples. The CDR3 runs from the conserved cysteine through the conserved F or W. D genes are given only for firm matches. The size field is filled for only some rows; it gives once, few, many or a size class.

TRBD1	18	many	TRBJ2-3	TRBV7-6	TGTGCCAGCAGCTTACCCCGGGACAGAGTACTCGCCACAGATACGCAGTATTTT	CASSLPRDRVLATDTQYF
TRBD1	19	few	TRBJ2-2	TRBV11-1	TGTGCCATCCGCGGGACAGGGGGTTCTAGCGGGGTGAACACCGGGGAGCTGTTTTTT	CAIRGTGGSSGVNTGELFF
.	11	.	TRBJ1-6	TRBV6-6	TGTGCCAGCACCCAAAATTCACCCCTCCACTTT	CASTQNSPLHF
.	18	.	TRBJ2-3	TRBV23-1	TGCGCCGGATCGCTCACCTGCGGGGGCCTACCTCGGACAGATACGCAGTATTTT	CAGSLTCGGLPRTDTQYF
.	22	.	TRBJ2-5	TRBV20-1	TGCAGTGCTAGAGATCTTCAGGGGGCGCGAGGTAGCGGGCCTCCGTACCAAGAGACCCAGTACTTC	CSARDLQGARGSGPPYQETQYF
.	13	few	TRBJ2-7	TRBV2	TGTGCCAGCGGGGGCGACCCCTCCTACGAGCAGTACTTC	CASGGDPSYEQYF
.	12	.	TRBJ2-3	TRBV29-1	TGCAGCGTTGATATCGCGGTAGATACGCAGTATTTT	CSVDIAVDTQYF
TRBD1	16	.	TRBJ2-3	TRBV7-6	TGTGTCAACAGCCGGAGGACAGGTTCCAGCACAGATACGCAGTATTTT	CVNSRRTGSSTDTQYF
.	15	.	TRBJ2-1	TRBV14	TGTGCCAGCAGCCCCTGGGGAACGTCCTACAATGAGCAGTTCTTC	CASSPWGTSYNEQFF
TRBD1	16	.	TRBJ2-4	TRBV12-3/TRBV12-4	TGTGCCAGCAGTTATAACAGGGGGCGAGAAGGAAACATTCAGTACTTC	CASSYNRGREGNIQYF
TRBD1	13	.	TRBJ1-2	TRBV20-1	TGCAGTGCCATCCCACAGGGGTTCTATGGCTACACCTTC	CSAIPQGFYGYTF
.	14	.	TRBJ2-7	TRBV7-2	TGTGCCAGCAGCTCCCTGGACATTTCCTACGAGCAGTACTTC	CASSSLDISYEQYF
.	13	.	TRBJ1-2	TRBV29-1	TGCAGCGTTGTGACAGATGGTGCCTATGGCTACACCTTC	CSVVTDGAYGYTF
.	16	few	TRBJ1-2	TRBV2	TGTGCCAGCAGTGAAGGTAGAGCAAGACTGGAATACGGCTACACCTTC	CASSEGRARLEYGYTF
.	14	many	TRBJ2-5	TRBV12-3/TRBV12-4	TGTGCCAGCAGTTCGACAGCGAGACAAGAGACCCAGTACTTC	CASSSTARQETQYF